A selection of T cell receptor beta chains follows, all from one sample in a study of CXCR3-negative and CXCR3-positive naive CD8 T cells. TCRdb reprocessed the 5' RACE reads, keeping one entry per CDR3 protein, no DNA. This table lists some 130,000 distinct CDR3 sequences. The specimen sequenced was naive CXCR3+ CD8+ T cells from blood. The receptors come from a human donor in good health. Some clones in this sample may be carry-over from other donors' samples. CDR3s include the opening cysteine and the closing phenylalanine or tryptophan. Expanded clones get a size class; other rows say once, few or many, or leave the size out.

clone size | J gene | V gene | CDR3 length | CDR3 protein
. | TRBJ2-3 | TRBV13 | 14 | CASSFRGVPDTQYF
. | TRBJ1-1 | TRBV9 | 15 | CASSAGPLGGTEAFF
. | TRBJ2-3 | TRBV5-1 | 17 | CASRPTQTGGYTDTQYF
. | TRBJ1-4 | TRBV20-1 | 11 | CSAWGNEKLFF
. | TRBJ1-1 | TRBV6-6 | 16 | CASSYWVTGQNTEAFF
. | TRBJ1-1 | TRBV7-2 | 13 | CASSPIWGTEAFF
. | TRBJ1-2 | TRBV29-1 | 12 | CSGQTGAEGYTF
. | TRBJ2-2 | TRBV7-9 | 13 | CASRPANTGELFF
. | TRBJ2-7 | TRBV20-1 | 14 | CSAEDRGSSYEQYF
. | TRBJ2-5 | TRBV10-3 | 13 | CAIRDSGQETQYF
. | TRBJ2-1 | TRBV29-1 | 16 | CSVDGLAGDSYNEQFF
. | TRBJ2-1 | TRBV27 | 15 | CASSSELASYNEQFF
. | TRBJ1-3 | TRBV12-3/TRBV12-4 | 19 | CASSLLGGQGAGSGNTIYF
. | TRBJ1-5 | TRBV10-3 | 16 | CAISEGQGYSNQPQHF
. | TRBJ2-7 | TRBV12-3/TRBV12-4 | 14 | CASTWDLYSYEQYF
. | TRBJ2-7 | TRBV29-1 | 12 | CSVERGPYEQYF
. | TRBJ2-5 | TRBV15 | 14 | CATSRDRTGETQYF
. | TRBJ2-7 | TRBV7-9 | 12 | CASRREVNEQYF
. | TRBJ1-6 | TRBV5-1 | 14 | CASSLPGSNSPLHF
. | TRBJ1-5 | TRBV12-3/TRBV12-4 | 14 | CASSLSGSNQPQHF
. | TRBJ1-5 | TRBV4-1 | 14 | CASSQDESNQPQHF
. | TRBJ1-2 | TRBV7-2 | 15 | CASSSAFTGLGGYTF
. | TRBJ2-7 | TRBV19 | 14 | CASSMGTGVNEQYF
medium-sized | TRBJ2-7 | TRBV6-2/TRBV6-3 | 12 | CASSYSTHEQYF
. | TRBJ1-1 | TRBV7-6 | 15 | CASSLYQVSYTEAFF
. | TRBJ2-7 | TRBV6-5 | 15 | CASSYGGTVSYEQYF
. | TRBJ2-3 | TRBV7-2 | 15 | CASSLEAGWTDTQYF
. | TRBJ2-1 | TRBV29-1 | 15 | CSVEQELAGVGEQFF
. | TRBJ2-5 | TRBV21-1 | 15 | CASSKGSLAQETQYF